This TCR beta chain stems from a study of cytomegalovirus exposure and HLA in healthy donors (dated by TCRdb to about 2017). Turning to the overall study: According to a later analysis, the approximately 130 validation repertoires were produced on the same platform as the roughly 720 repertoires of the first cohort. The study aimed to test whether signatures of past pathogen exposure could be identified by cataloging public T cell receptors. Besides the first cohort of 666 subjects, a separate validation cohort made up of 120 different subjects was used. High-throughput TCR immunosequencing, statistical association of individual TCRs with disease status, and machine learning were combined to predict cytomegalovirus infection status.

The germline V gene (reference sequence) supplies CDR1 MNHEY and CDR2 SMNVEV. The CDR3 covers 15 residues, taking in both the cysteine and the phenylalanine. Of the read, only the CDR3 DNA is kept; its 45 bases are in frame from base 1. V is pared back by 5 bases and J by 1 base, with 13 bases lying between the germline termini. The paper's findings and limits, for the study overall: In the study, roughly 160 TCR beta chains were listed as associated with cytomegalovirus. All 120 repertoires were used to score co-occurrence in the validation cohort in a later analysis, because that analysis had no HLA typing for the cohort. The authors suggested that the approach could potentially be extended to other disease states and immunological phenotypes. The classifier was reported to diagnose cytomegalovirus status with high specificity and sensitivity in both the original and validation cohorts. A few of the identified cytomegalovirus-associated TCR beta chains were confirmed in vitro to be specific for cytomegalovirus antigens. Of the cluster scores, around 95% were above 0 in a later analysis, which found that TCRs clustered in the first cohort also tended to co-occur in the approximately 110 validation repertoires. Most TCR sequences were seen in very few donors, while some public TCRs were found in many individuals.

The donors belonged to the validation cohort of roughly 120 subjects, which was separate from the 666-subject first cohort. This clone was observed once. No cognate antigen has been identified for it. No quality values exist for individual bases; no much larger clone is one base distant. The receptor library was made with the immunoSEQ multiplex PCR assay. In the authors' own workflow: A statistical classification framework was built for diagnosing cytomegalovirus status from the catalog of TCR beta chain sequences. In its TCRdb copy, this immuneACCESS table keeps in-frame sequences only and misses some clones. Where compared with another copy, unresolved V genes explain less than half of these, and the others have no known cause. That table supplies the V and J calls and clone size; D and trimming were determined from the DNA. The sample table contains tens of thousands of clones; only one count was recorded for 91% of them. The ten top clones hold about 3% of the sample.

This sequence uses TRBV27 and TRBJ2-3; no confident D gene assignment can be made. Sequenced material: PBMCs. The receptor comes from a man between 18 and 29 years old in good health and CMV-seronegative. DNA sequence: TGTGCCAGCAGTACCGAGACGACACGCACAGATACGCAGTATTTT. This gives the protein CASSTETTRTDTQYF.